Listed here is a single TCR beta chain. A second PCR, run for about 7 to 12 cycles, used a sample-barcoded 5' primer plus a J-beta primer mix. A single record per CDR3 protein comes from TCRdb applying MiXCR to the 5' RACE reads. Of hundreds of thousands of distinct CDR3 sequences in the sample, 52% are singletons; the top ten hold approximately 13%. The authors isolated at least 6.5 million PBMCs per sample. The CDR3 has 18 residues. The germline CDR1 and CDR2 sequences are LGHDT and YNNKEL (reference sequence). This sample is part of a study of blood T cells in healthy people across ages. The chain employs TRBV3-1 and TRBJ2-4; 10 positions match TRBD1. The assigned J gene may be wrong: the sequence end matches TRBJ2-5 better. The sequence was obtained from a woman of 80 years or more in good health. Material: blood. The CDR3 region has the DNA TGTGCCAGCAGCCAAGGAGACAGGGGGCTTTCTTGGGAAGAGACCCAGTACTTC. Translating it yields CASSQGDRGLSWEETQYF.